A single sample gave rise to the 8 T cell receptor beta chains below, sequenced in a study of shared clonotypes between healthy human individuals (dated by TCRdb to about 2020). CD8 naive samples were obtained by positive selection for CCR7 among CD45RO-negative cells, yielding a CD45RA+CCR7+ population from which TemRA cells were excluded. The library was generated by the immunoSEQ multiplex PCR assay. The source is immuneACCESS, and TCRdb retained only in-frame sequences with V and J called. Part of the clones is not carried over; for the studies checked, unresolved V genes explain less than half of this, and the remainder is unexplained. The sample contains millions of clones, under 95% of them found a single time. More than 1.5% of the sample is held by the ten biggest clonotypes. Sample: naive CD8+ T cells from PBMCs. The cell subset or site label, read with the paper, signifies: CD45RA+CCR7+. These receptors all stem from a man between 18 and 29 years old in good health. Some clones in this sample may be carry-over from other donors' samples.

This chain uses TRBV14 with TRBJ2-7, with TRBD1 identical over 10 bases. V was pared by 6 bases and J by 5 bases, with 10 bases of the junction left unmatched. Germline V gives CDR1 SGHDN, CDR2 FVKESK. The CDR3 is made up of 15 amino acids. CDR3 nucleotides: TGTGCCAGCAGACCCACGACAGGGGGCTTGAACGAGCAGTACTTC. Its protein product is CASRPTTGGLNEQYF.

This chain links TRBV7-2 with TRBJ2-1, with no clear D. Deletions cut 1 base from V and 9 bases from J, with 10 bases between. The CDR3 is made up of 13 amino acids. Germline-derived CDR1 and CDR2 are SGHTA and FQGNSA. Written as DNA, the CDR3 is TGTGCCAGCAGCTTAGGGTTGGCTCTTGAGCAGTTCTTC. This encodes CASSLGLALEQFF.

The V call is TRBV28, the J call TRBJ1-4; D gene uncertain. Trimming pared 3 bases from V and 3 bases from J, leaving 8 bases between. The CDR3 runs to 14 residues. Germline V CDR1 and CDR2: MDHEN, SYDVKM. CDR3 coding DNA: TGTGCCAGCAGTTTGATGGGGTCTAATGAAAAACTGTTTTTT. Translating gives CASSLMGSNEKLFF.

V gene TRBV13 combines with J gene TRBJ2-7; 9 bases are shared with TRBD1. The CDR3 loop spans 15 amino acids. CDR1 is PRHDT, CDR2 FYEKMQ, per germline (reference sequence). Unmatched junction bases numbered 8, after V lost 5 bases and J lost 3 bases. CDR3 coding DNA: TGTGCCAGCAGCCAAACCGGGACAGGGATCTACGAGCAGTACTTC. It specifies CASSQTGTGIYEQYF.

Note on this clone: One junction end disagrees with the germline gene, perhaps due to a read error. The chain recombines TRBV5-4 with TRBJ2-6; tentative D call: TRBD2 (6 bases). The CDR3 length is 15 residues. Per the germline V gene, CDR1 is SGHNT and CDR2 is YYREEE (reference sequence). The CDR3 DNA reads TGTGCCAGCAACTTGCGGGGAAGTGGGGCCAACGTCCTGACTTTC. This encodes CASNLRGSGANVLTF.

The chain uses TRBV7-9 and TRBJ1-1; D remains ambiguous. The ends were cut back, 0 bases at V and 0 bases at J, with 5 bases in the middle. The CDR3 spans 14 residues. Germline V gene lookup returns CDR1 SEHNR and CDR2 FQNEAQ (reference sequence). The CDR3 loop reads CASSLAYMNTEAFF. The CDR3 nucleotides are TGTGCCAGCAGCTTAGCTTATATGAACACTGAAGCTTTCTTT.

This chain uses TRBV6-6 with TRBJ1-1, with no clear D. This CDR3 region has 13 residues. Trimming pared 1 base from V and 1 base from J, leaving 4 bases between. Per germline, CDR1 MNHNY and CDR2 SVGAGI (reference sequence). The DNA of the CDR3 is TGTGCCAGCAGTTACTGGCAGAACACTGAAGCTTTCTTT. Translating it yields CASSYWQNTEAFF.

The rearrangement uses TRBV7-9 and TRBJ2-7; TRBD1 is a possible D gene (5 bases). The germline V gene has CDR1 SEHNR and CDR2 FQNEAQ (reference sequence). V shed 4 bases and J shed 5 bases, with 15 bases lying between them. This CDR3 is built from 14 residues. This chain's CDR3 is CASSSFQGPHEQYF. The DNA of the CDR3 is TGTGCCAGCAGCTCGTTTCAGGGTCCCCACGAGCAGTACTTC.